The 16 T cell receptor beta chains below were found in one sample sequenced in a study of blood T cell repertoires in COVID-19. Produced via immunoSEQ multiplex PCR; TCRdb's table is partial and in-frame only. The table includes under 120,000 clones, roughly 84% detected once. Sequencing was performed on peripheral blood. Receptor source: a human donor in a cohort sampled during active COVID-19.

This rearrangement joins TRBV7-2 to TRBJ2-1; TRBD1 might be the D (5 bases). CDR1 and CDR2 (germline): SGHTA, FQGNSA. Trimming shortened V by 2 bases and J by 8 bases, and 10 bases separated the two germline ends. This CDR3 is built from 13 residues. The DNA of the CDR3 is TGTGCCAGCAGCTTAAAGGGGTGGGATGAGCAGTTCTTC. Its protein is CASSLKGWDEQFF.

This clone appeared a few times. The gene calls are TRBV6-2 or TRBV6-3 and TRBJ1-2, with D perhaps TRBD1 (5 bases). This CDR3 has 15 amino acids. The ends were cut back, 0 bases at V and 6 bases at J, with 14 bases in the middle. Germline-derived CDR1 and CDR2 are MNHEY and SVGEGT. Here the CDR3 reads CASSYSAGPLDGYTF. The CDR3 DNA sequence: TGTGCCAGCAGTTACTCTGCAGGGCCGCTCGATGGCTACACCTTC.

This clone showed up just a few times. The chain joins TRBV24-1 to TRBJ2-2; TRBD1 agrees at 7 bases. Germline-derived CDR1 and CDR2 are KGHDR and SFDVKD. V shed 4 bases and J 5 bases; nucleotides not matched to a gene: 18. This CDR3 contains 19 residues. The CDR3 is CATSDPRQGRGSSTGELFF. CDR3 DNA sequence: TGTGCCACCAGTGACCCTAGACAGGGCAGAGGGTCGAGTACCGGGGAGCTGTTTTTT.

This chain connects TRBV19 to TRBJ2-2; TRBD1 matches 7 bases. Germline trimming cut 5 bases from V and 1 base from J; bases unmatched to any gene: 4. The V gene's germline CDR1 is LNHDA and CDR2 SQIVND (reference sequence). The CDR3 length is 15 residues. CDR3 DNA: TGTGCCAGTAGTGTACAGGGGATGAACACCGGGGAGCTGTTTTTT. Its translation is CASSVQGMNTGELFF.

The chain uses TRBV5-3 and TRBJ2-5; 10 nucleotides agree with TRBD2. TRBV5-3 is recorded as an ORF, its role being uncertain. The CDR3 sequence is 18 residues long. The junction had 12 bases not matched to a gene; V was cut back by 0 bases and J by 4 bases. The CDR3 loop reads CARSLVGASGRGGETQYF. The CDR3 region has the DNA TGTGCCAGAAGCTTGGTCGGGGCTAGCGGGAGAGGGGGAGAGACCCAGTACTTC.

V gene TRBV14 combines with J gene TRBJ1-1; 7 bases are shared with TRBD1. CDR1 is SGHDN, CDR2 FVKESK, per germline. V gave up 5 bases and J gave up 11 bases; unmatched junction bases: 8. The CDR3 has 12 amino acids. The CDR3 DNA reads as TGTGCCAGCAGCGCGGACAGGCTTAAGGCTTTCTTT. It translates to CASSADRLKAFF.

The chain carries TRBV7-2 and TRBJ2-7, with 7 bases fitting TRBD2. This CDR3 is built from 13 residues. Per the germline V gene, CDR1 is SGHTA and CDR2 is FQGNSA. The V gene end was trimmed by 2 bases and the J gene end by 5 bases; junction bases not matched to a gene: 3. CDR3 DNA: TGTGCCAGCAGCTTACTGGCGGGGGACGAGCAGTACTTC. As protein: CASSLLAGDEQYF.

The chain uses TRBV3-1 (or the pseudogene TRBV3-2) and TRBJ2-5, with D perhaps TRBD1 (6 bases). The CDR3 totals 15 residues. Deletions cut 5 bases from V and 4 bases from J, with 17 bases between. Germline loops: CDR1 LGHDT, CDR2 YNNKEL (reference sequence). The CDR3 region has the DNA TGTGCCAGCAGCTACCCGGGCAGGGGTCGAGAGACCCAGTACTTC. The encoded protein is CASSYPGRGRETQYF.

The rearrangement uses TRBV5-1 and TRBJ2-3; D not certain. Germline assignment: CDR1 SGHRS and CDR2 YFSETQ. V was shortened by 3 bases and J by 6 bases, with 14 bases between the two germline ends. The CDR3 loop spans 14 amino acids. CDR3 sequence (DNA): TGCGCCAGCAGCTCGAACCCGCCTCGGGATACGCAGTATTTT. It encodes CASSSNPPRDTQYF.

This clone was seen more than once but under ten times. The V and J genes are TRBV27 and TRBJ1-5, with D unclear. Trimming took 4 bases from V and 6 from J, leaving 10 bases between them. The CDR3 extends over 13 amino acids. Germline CDR1 reads MNHEY; CDR2 reads SMNVEV (reference sequence). The CDR3 coding sequence is TGTGCCAGCAGTTGGCAGGTGGGTCAGCCCCAGCATTTT. Protein sequence: CASSWQVGQPQHF.

The chain combines TRBV2 with TRBJ1-1, with 9 nucleotides matching TRBD1. V shed 5 bases, J shed 4 bases, and the junction held 23 bases outside the gene matches. The CDR3 is 20 amino acids. Germline CDR1 SNHLY, CDR2 FYNNEI. As DNA, the CDR3 is TGTGCCAGCAGTCATAGTACTTTCACCGGGACAGGGCCTAAGGGCACTGAAGCTTTCTTT. This sequence encodes CASSHSTFTGTGPKGTEAFF.

The V and J genes are TRBV5-1 and TRBJ1-1; a possible D gene is TRBD1 (6 bases). Germline V lookup: CDR1 SGHRS, CDR2 YFSETQ. Deletions cut 3 bases from V and 1 base from J, with 25 bases between. The CDR3 has 19 amino acids. This CDR3 is CASSSRPGYRAPENTEAFF. DNA for the CDR3: TGCGCCAGCAGCTCTCGCCCCGGCTACAGGGCACCAGAGAACACTGAAGCTTTCTTT.

J is TRBJ2-3 and V is TRBV30, with 8 nucleotides matching TRBD2. CDR3 size: 13 residues. Trimming removed 1 base from V and 5 bases from J; junction bases left unmatched: 2. The germline V gene has CDR1 GTSNPN and CDR2 SVGIG (reference sequence). The CDR3 here is CAWSGLALDTQYF. The CDR3 DNA sequence: TGTGCCTGGAGTGGACTAGCGCTAGATACGCAGTATTTT.

This chain joins TRBV9 and TRBJ2-7; D might be TRBD2 (7 bases). The CDR3 extends over 15 amino acids. Trimming shortened V by 0 bases and J by 6 bases, and 16 bases separated the two germline ends. Germline V gene data show CDR1 as SGDLS and CDR2 as YYNGEE. The CDR3 sequence: CASSVGGGGLREQYF. The DNA for the CDR3 is TGTGCCAGCAGCGTAGGGGGGGGCGGACTACGCGAGCAGTACTTC.

The chain combines TRBV4-3 with TRBJ1-1; D gene ambiguous. CDR3 length equals 16 residues. V was pared by 4 bases and J by 1 base, with 16 bases between. The germline CDR1 and CDR2 sequences are LGHNA and YSLEER. CDR3 loop: CASSLRFDSSNTEAFF. The CDR3 DNA sequence: TGCGCCAGCAGCCTGCGGTTTGACTCTTCGAACACTGAAGCTTTCTTT.

This clone appeared once. CDR3 residues: CASSKAGGLSADTQYF. The CDR3 DNA sequence: TGTGCCAGCTCCAAAGCGGGGGGGCTAAGTGCAGATACGCAGTATTTT. The V and J genes are TRBV11-2 and TRBJ2-3; TRBD2 matches 10 bases. This CDR3 is 16 amino acids long. The J segment lost 4 bases and the V segment lost 8 bases, leaving 12 bases of the junction unmatched. The V gene's germline CDR1 is SGHAT and CDR2 FQNNGV.